This entry describes one TCR beta chain. The antigen is not known. The sample contains more than one DNA sequence encoding this CDR3. The study enrolled healthy HIV-negative adults without recent acute infections or vaccinations as donors. The sample belongs to a study of shared clonotypes between healthy human individuals. Study background: Each donor's CD8 memory used one plate, CD8 naive two, each CD4 subset three.

As handled by the study authors: Junction-only immunoSEQ sequences carried no quality scores, so filtering differed. Method: immunoSEQ multiplex PCR; TCRdb's copy keeps in-frame clones and lacks some. That table gives V, J and clone size, and the DNA gave D and trimming. The sample records over 2 million clones, approximately 95% being singletons. Points from the study as a whole: Donors were few, which limited the genetic and exposure-history diversity represented.

There are 15 residues in the CDR3. Looked up from germline, CDR1 is KGHSH and CDR2 is LQKENI. Trimming took 3 bases from V and 0 from J, leaving 12 bases between them. The chain combines TRBV18 with TRBJ2-7, with D possibly being TRBD2 (5 bases). The sequencing input was naive CD4+ T cells sorted from blood. Documented subset: CD45RA+ positively selected. The sequence was collected from a man younger than 30 in good health. The CDR3 here is CASSPGSGSSYEQYF. For the CDR3, the DNA is TGTGCCAGCTCACCTGGAAGCGGTAGCTCCTACGAGCAGTACTTC.